What follows describes a single T cell receptor beta chain. The repertoire was sequenced with immunoSEQ multiplex PCR; TCRdb's copy has only in-frame clones and lacks some. The sample lists 50,000 or so clones, roughly 86% occurring once. The data were taken from a study of PD-L1 blockade in urothelial cancer. Study information: The median T cell count in blood samples was 110,000 to 150,000.

Germline CDR1 reads MNHNY; CDR2 reads SVGAGI (reference sequence). V shed 0 bases, J shed 6 bases, and the junction held 5 bases outside the gene matches. This CDR3 has 15 residues. The time point is: pretreatment peripheral blood. This receptor was identified in a man between 60 and 70 years old with urothelial cancer. The chain carries TRBV6-6 and TRBJ1-5; 7 nucleotides line up with TRBD1. This material consisted of PBMCs, taken around atezolizumab (anti-PD-L1) treatment. This CDR3 is CASSYSDRVGQPQHF. The DNA for the CDR3 is TGTGCCAGCAGTTACTCCGACAGGGTAGGTCAGCCCCAGCATTTT.